The subject of this entry is one T cell receptor (beta chain). The data were taken from a study of radiotherapy plus CTLA-4 blockade in lung cancer. Clones were sequenced by immunoSEQ multiplex PCR, and TCRdb holds only the in-frame ones, with some missing. The table lists tens of thousands of clones, approximately 86% of them singletons. With ipilimumab providing CTLA-4 blockade, focal radiation was administered to patients who had chemo-refractory metastatic non-small-cell lung cancer. The source of this sequence is a human donor with non-small cell lung cancer who had a partial response to radiotherapy plus ipilimumab. Sequencing used peripheral blood, obtained from a patient treated with radiotherapy plus ipilimumab.

The chain's CDR3 is CASTSGGFPFADTQYF. The CDR3 bases are TGTGCCAGCACCTCAGGGGGCTTCCCCTTCGCAGATACGCAGTATTTT. The rearrangement uses TRBV27 and TRBJ2-3; 8 bases map to TRBD1. The germline V gene has CDR1 MNHEY and CDR2 SMNVEV (reference sequence). V gave up 7 bases and J gave up 4 bases; unmatched junction bases: 13. The length of the CDR3 is 16 residues.